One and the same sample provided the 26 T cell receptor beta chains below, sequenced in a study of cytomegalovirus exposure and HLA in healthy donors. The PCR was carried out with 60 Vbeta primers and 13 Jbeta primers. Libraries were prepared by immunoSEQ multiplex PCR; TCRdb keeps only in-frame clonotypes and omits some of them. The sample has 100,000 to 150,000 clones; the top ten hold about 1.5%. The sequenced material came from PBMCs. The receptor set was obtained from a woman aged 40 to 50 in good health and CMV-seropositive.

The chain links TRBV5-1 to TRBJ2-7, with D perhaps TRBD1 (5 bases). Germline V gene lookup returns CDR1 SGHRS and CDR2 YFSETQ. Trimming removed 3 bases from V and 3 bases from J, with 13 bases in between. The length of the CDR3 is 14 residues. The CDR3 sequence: CASSYPGRVYEQYF. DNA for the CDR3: TGCGCCAGCAGCTACCCCGGCAGGGTCTACGAGCAGTACTTC.

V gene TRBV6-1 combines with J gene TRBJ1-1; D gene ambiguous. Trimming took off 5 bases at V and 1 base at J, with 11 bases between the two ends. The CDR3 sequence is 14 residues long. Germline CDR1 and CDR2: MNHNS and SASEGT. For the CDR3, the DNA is TGTGCCAGCAGTACGACGGAGGGGAACACTGAAGCTTTCTTT. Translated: CASSTTEGNTEAFF.

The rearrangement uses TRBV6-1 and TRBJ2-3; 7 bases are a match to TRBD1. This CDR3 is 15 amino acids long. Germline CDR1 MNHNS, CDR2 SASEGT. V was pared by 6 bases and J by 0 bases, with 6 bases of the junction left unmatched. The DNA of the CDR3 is TGTGCCAGCAGCAATTACAGGGGAAGCACAGATACGCAGTATTTT. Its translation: CASSNYRGSTDTQYF.

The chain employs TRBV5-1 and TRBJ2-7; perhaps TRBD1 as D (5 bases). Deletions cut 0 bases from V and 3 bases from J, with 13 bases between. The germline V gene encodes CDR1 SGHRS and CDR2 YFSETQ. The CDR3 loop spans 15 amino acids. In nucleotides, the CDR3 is TGCGCCAGCAGCTTGGTGGCAGGGCGCAGCTACGAGCAGTACTTC. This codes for CASSLVAGRSYEQYF.

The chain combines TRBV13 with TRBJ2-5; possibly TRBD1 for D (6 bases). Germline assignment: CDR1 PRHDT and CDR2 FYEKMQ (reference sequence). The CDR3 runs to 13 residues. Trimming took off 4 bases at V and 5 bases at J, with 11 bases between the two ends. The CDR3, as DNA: TGTGCCAGCAGCTCCGGACAGCGGGAGACCCAGTACTTC. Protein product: CASSSGQRETQYF.

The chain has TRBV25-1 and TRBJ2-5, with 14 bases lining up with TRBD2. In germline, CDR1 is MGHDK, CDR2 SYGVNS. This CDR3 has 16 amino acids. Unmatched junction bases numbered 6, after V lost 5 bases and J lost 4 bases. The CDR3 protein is CASSPGTSGSRETQYF. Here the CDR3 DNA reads TGTGCCAGCAGTCCAGGGACTAGCGGGAGCCGAGAGACCCAGTACTTC.

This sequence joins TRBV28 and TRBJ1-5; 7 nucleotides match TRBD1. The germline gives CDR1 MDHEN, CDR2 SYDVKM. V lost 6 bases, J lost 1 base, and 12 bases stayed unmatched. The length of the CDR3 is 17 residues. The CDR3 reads CASRDDRQGTSNQPQHF. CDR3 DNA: TGTGCCAGCAGAGACGACCGACAGGGTACGAGCAATCAGCCCCAGCATTTT. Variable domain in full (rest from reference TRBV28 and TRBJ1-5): DVKVTQSSRYLVKRTGEKVFLECVQDMDHENMFWYRQDPGLGLRLIYFSYDVKMKEKGDIPEGYSVSREKKERFSLILESASTNQTSMYLCASRDDRQGTSNQPQHFGDGTRLSIL.

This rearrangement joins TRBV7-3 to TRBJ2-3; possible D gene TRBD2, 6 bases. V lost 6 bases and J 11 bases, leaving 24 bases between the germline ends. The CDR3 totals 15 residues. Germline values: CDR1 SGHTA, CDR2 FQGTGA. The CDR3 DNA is TGTGCCAGCAGTTACTCCGGGACTTCCCAAGTGGTGCAGTATTTT. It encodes CASSYSGTSQVVQYF.

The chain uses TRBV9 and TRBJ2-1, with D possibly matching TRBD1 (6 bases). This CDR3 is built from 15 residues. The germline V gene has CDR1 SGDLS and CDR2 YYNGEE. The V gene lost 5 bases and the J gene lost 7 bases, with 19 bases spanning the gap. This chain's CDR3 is CASSVTFTGQNEQFF. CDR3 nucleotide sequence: TGTGCCAGCAGTGTTACGTTTACAGGACAGAATGAGCAGTTCTTC.

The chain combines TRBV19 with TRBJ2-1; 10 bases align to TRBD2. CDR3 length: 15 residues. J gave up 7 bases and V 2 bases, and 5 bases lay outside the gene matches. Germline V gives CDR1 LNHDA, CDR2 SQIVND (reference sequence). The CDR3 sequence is CASSIMASGGNEQFF. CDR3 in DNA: TGTGCCAGTAGTATAATGGCTAGCGGGGGAAATGAGCAGTTCTTC.

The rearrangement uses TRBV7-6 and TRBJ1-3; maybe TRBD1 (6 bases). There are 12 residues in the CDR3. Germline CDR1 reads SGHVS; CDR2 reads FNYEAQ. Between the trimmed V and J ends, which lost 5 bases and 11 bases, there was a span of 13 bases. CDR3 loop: CASSLQGGAIYF. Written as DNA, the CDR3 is TGTGCCAGCAGCCTACAGGGTGGCGCCATATATTTT.

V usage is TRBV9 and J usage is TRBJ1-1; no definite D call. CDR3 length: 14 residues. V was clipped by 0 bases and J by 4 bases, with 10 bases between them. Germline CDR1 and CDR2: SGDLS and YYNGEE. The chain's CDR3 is CASSVEGGGTEAFF. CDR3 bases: TGTGCCAGCAGCGTAGAGGGAGGAGGCACTGAAGCTTTCTTT.

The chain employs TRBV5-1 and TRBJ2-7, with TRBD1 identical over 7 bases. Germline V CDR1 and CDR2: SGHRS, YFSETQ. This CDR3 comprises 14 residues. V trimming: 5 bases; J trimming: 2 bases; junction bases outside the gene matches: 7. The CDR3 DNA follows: TGCGCCAGCAGGCCCGGACAGGTTGCCTACGAGCAGTACTTC. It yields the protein CASRPGQVAYEQYF.

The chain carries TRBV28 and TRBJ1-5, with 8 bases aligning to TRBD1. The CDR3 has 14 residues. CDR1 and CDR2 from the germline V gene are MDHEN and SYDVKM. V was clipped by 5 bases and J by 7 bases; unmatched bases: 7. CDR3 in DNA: TGTGCCAGCAGTGAACGGACAGGGCCCCAGCCCCAGCATTTT. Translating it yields CASSERTGPQPQHF.

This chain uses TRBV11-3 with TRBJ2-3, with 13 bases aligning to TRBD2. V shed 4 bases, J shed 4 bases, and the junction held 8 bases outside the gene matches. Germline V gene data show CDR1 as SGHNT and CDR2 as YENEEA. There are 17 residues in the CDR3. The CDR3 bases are TGTGCCAGCAGCTCCGGACTAGCGGGAGATATTGCAGATACGCAGTATTTT. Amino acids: CASSSGLAGDIADTQYF.

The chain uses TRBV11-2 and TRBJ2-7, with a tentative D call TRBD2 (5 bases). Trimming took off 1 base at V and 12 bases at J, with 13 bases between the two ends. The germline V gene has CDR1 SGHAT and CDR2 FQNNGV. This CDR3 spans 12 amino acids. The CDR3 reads CASSLGGWAAYF. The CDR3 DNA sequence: TGTGCCAGCAGCTTAGGAGGGTGGGCCGCGTACTTC.

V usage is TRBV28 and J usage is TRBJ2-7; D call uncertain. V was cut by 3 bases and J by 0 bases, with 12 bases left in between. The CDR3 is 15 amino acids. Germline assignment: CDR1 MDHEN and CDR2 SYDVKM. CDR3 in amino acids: CASSLSRLSSYEQYF. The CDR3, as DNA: TGTGCCAGCAGTTTGAGCAGGCTGAGCTCCTACGAGCAGTACTTC.

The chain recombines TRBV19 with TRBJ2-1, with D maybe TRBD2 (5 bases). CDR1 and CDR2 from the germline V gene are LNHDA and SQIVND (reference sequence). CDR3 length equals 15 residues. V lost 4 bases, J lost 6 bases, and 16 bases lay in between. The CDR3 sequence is CASSKTSGGINEQFF. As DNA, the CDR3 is TGTGCCAGTAGTAAGACAAGCGGAGGCATCAATGAGCAGTTCTTC.

CDR3 loop: CASQGRGNEQFF. As DNA, the CDR3 is TGTGCCAGCCAGGGCAGGGGCAATGAGCAGTTCTTC. V gene TRBV2 combines with J gene TRBJ2-1, with D perhaps TRBD1 (6 bases). Germline CDR1 and CDR2: SNHLY and FYNNEI. The CDR3 is made up of 12 amino acids. The ends were cut back, 8 bases at V and 6 bases at J, with 11 bases in the middle.

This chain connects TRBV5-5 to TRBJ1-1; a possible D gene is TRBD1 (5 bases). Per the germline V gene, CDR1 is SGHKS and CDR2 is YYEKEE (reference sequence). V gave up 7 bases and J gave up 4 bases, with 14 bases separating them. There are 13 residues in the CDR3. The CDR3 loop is CASGREGRTEAFF. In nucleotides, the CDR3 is TGTGCCAGCGGCAGGGAGGGTCGCACTGAAGCTTTCTTT.

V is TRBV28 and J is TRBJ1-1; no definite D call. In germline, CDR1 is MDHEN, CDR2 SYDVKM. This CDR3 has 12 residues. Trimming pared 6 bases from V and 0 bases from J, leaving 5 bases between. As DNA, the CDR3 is TGTGCCAGCAGAGGAGTGAACACTGAAGCTTTCTTT. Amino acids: CASRGVNTEAFF.

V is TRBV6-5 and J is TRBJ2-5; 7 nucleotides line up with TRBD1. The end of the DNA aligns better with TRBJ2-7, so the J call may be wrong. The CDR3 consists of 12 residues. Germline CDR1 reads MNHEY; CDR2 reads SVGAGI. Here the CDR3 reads CASSFRQGEQYF. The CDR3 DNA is TGTGCCAGCAGTTTCAGACAGGGCGAGCAGTACTTC.

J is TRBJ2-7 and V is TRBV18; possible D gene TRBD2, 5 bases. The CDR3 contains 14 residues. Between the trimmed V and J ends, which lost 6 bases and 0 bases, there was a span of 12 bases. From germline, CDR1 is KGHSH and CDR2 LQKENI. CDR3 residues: CASSPERVSYEQYF. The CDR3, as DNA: TGTGCCAGCTCCCCGGAGAGGGTCTCCTACGAGCAGTACTTC.

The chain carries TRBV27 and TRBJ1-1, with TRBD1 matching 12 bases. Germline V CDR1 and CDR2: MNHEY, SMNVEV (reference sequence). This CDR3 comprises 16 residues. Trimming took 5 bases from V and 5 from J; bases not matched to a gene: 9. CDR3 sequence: CASSPRDRGRRTEAFF. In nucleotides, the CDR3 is TGTGCCAGCAGTCCCCGGGACAGGGGGCGACGGACTGAAGCTTTCTTT.

DNA of the CDR3: TGTGCTAGTGCCCCGGGAGGGGCAGGGGGATCCTATGGCTACACCTTC. Protein sequence: CASAPGGAGGSYGYTF. This rearrangement joins TRBV12-5 to TRBJ1-2; 7 bases are shared with TRBD1. The V and J ends lost 7 bases and 4 bases, in that order; junction bases with no gene match: 15. The CDR3 length is 16 residues. Looked up from germline, CDR1 is LGHNT and CDR2 is FRNRAP. Looking up the rest from reference TRBV12-5 and TRBJ1-2 gives the full variable domain: DARVTQTPRHKVTEMGQEVTMRCQPILGHNTVFWYRQTMMQGLELLAYFRNRAPLDDSGMPKDRFSAEMPDATLATLKIQPSEPRDSAVYFCASAPGGAGGSYGYTFGSGTRLTVV.

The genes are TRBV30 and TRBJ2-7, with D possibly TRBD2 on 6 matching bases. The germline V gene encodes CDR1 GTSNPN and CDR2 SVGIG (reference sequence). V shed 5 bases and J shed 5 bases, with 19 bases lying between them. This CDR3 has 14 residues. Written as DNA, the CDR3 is TGTGCCTGGCTATATTCGGGGGTAGGGAACGAGCAGTACTTC. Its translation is CAWLYSGVGNEQYF.